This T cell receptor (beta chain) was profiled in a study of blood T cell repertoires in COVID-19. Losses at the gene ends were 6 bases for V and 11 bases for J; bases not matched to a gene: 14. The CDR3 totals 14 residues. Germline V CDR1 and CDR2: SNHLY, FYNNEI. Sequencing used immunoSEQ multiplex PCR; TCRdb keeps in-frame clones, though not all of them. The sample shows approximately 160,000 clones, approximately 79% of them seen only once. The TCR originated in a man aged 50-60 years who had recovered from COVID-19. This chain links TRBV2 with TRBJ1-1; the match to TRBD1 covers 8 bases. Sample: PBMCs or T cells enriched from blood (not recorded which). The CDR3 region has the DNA TGTGCCAGCAGGGACAGGGAGGCTACGGTATGGGCTTTCTTT. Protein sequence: CASRDREATVWAFF.